This entry features one T cell receptor (beta chain) sequence. This clonotype was counted a few times. Its cognate antigen has yet to be identified. No base qualities exist here, and no much larger clone lies one base off it. This record comes from a study of T cells after yellow fever vaccination (dated by TCRdb to between 2018 and 2021). Broadly, across the study: Libraries from fractions with low cell numbers were prepared with the SMART-Seq v4 Ultra Low Input RNA kit. Blood was collected at multiple timepoints before and after primary and secondary immunization, and bulk PBMC replicates and cell subsets were isolated. To follow T-cell clones before and after primary and booster YFV17D yellow fever vaccination, bulk TCR alpha and beta repertoires were sequenced over time. Two healthy male donors made up the cohort, one aged 18 to 30 years and the other aged 30 to 40 years. What the research found in general, with its limitations: Compared with the primary T-cell response, the secondary T-cell response was weaker but faster, peaking on day 5 rather than day 15. Because only two donors were included in the study, the extent to which the findings can be generalized is limited. Most clones expanded after primary vaccination were re-detected after the booster (96% of CD4 and 80% to 90% of CD8), suggesting broad memory maintenance. FACS-sorted repertoires could contain abundant contaminating clonotypes from the bulk population, so computational filtering was required. A small share of clonotypes occurred in both CD4 and CD8 compartments, likely arising from convergent recombination.

Interpreted using the paper, the treatment or condition label stands for: live attenuated yellow fever vaccine strain. At every blood-draw timepoint, two biological replicates of bulk PBMCs were collected. PBMCs were isolated from peripheral blood using a standard Ficoll-Paque protocol. TriZol was used to extract RNA from bulk PBMCs, from CD4 and CD8 fractions, and from dextramer-positive and dextramer-negative fractions. The CDR3 measures 16 amino acids from cysteine to phenylalanine. Only CDR3 DNA remains: 48 bases, in frame from the first base. At the junction V is shortened by 2 bases and J by 6 bases, with 17 bases in between. As encoded in the germline V gene, CDR1 is ENHRY while CDR2 is SYGVKD. Synthesis of TCR cDNA relied on 5'RACE template switching, a step that introduced a universal primer site along with unique molecular identifiers. cDNA synthesis was primed from both the TCR alpha and TCR beta constant segments. Libraries were amplified in two PCR steps, with sample barcodes and sequencing adapters added in the second step. Libraries were sequenced on Illumina HiSeq 2500 (2x100 bp) or NovaSeq (2x150 bp). On the study's bioinformatics: MIGEC handled demultiplexing of reads and collapsing into UMI consensus sequences, while MiXCR performed V(D)J alignment. Clonotypes responding to the vaccine were identified with edgeR on replicate PBMC samples, with the criteria of FDR below 0.01 and a log2 fold change above 5 up to day 15. CD4 or CD8 identity was assigned to each bulk clonotype according to whether the clonotype was present at higher abundance in the sequenced CD4 repertoire or the sequenced CD8 repertoire. TCRdb reprocessing: public reads trimmed at Q25 with fastp, clones called with MiXCR, in-frame beta chains kept. Entries are consolidated by CDR3 protein sequence, retaining the most common genes and DNA. TCRdb's processing, not the authors' own work, is the source of the V and J calls. The sample yields hundreds of thousands of distinct CDR3 sequences; around an eighth were counted once. The ten largest account for under 15% of the sample.

This material consisted of PBMCs, taken on the day of the yellow fever booster vaccination. The source is a man aged 25 to 40 who received the YFV17D yellow fever vaccine. The chain employs TRBV10-3 and TRBJ2-1; the D segment could be TRBD2, given 6 matching bases. This receptor carries the CDR3 CAISEAGTFGVNEQFF. The nucleotide sequence reads TGTGCCATCAGTGAGGCCGGGACTTTCGGGGTCAATGAGCAGTTCTTC.